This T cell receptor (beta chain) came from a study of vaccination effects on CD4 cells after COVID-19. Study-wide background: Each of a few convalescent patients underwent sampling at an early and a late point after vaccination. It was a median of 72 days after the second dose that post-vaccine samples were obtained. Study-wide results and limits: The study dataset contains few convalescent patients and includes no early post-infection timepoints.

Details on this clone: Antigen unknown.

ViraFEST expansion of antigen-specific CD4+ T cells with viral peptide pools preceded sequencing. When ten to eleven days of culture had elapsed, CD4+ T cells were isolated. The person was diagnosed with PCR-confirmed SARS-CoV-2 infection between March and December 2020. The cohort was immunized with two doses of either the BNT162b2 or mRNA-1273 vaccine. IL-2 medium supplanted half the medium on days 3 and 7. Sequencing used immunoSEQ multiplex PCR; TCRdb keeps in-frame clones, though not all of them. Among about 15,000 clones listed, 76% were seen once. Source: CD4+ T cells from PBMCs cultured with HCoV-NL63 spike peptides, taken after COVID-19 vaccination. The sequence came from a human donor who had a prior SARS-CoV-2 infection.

The CDR3 nucleotides are TGTGCCAGCCTGGACAGGGGGTACACTGAAGCTTTCTTT. Translation gives CASLDRGYTEAFF. This chain links TRBV5-6 with TRBJ1-1; 10 bases are shared with TRBD1. Looked up from germline, CDR1 is SGHDT and CDR2 is YYEEEE. With V trimmed by 7 bases and J by 3 bases, 3 bases remained unmatched. The length of the CDR3 is 13 residues.